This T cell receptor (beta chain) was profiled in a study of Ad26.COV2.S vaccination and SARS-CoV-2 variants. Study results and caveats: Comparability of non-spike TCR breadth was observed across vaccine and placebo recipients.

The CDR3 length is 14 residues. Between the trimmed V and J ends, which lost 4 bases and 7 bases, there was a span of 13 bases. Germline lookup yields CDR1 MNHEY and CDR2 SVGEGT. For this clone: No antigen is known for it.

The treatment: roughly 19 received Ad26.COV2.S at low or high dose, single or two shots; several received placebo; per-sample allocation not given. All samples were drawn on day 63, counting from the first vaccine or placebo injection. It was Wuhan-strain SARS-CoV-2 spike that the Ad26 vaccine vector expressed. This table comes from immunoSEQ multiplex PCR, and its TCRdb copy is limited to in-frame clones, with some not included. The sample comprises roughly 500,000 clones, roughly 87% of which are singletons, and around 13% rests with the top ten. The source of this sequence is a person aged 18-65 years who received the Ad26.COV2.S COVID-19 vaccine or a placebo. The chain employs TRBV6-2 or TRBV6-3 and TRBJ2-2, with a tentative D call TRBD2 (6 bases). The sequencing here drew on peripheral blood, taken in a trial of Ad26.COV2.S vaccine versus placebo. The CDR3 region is CASSFGREVGELFF. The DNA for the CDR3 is TGTGCCAGCAGTTTCGGGAGAGAGGTCGGGGAGCTGTTTTTT.